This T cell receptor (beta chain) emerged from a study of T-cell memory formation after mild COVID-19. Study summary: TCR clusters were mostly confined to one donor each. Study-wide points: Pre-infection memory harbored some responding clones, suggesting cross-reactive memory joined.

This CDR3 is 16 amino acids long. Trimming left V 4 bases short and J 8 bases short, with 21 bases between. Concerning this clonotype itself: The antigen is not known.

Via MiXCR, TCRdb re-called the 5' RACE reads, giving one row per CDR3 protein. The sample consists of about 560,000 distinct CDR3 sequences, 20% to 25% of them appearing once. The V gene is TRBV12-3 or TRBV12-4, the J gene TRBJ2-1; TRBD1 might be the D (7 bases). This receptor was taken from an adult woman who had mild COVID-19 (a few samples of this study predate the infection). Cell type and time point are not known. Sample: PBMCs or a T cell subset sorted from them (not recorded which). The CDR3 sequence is CASSSGGRHRLYEQFF. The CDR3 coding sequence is TGTGCCAGCAGTTCAGGGGGGAGGCATAGACTCTATGAGCAGTTCTTC.